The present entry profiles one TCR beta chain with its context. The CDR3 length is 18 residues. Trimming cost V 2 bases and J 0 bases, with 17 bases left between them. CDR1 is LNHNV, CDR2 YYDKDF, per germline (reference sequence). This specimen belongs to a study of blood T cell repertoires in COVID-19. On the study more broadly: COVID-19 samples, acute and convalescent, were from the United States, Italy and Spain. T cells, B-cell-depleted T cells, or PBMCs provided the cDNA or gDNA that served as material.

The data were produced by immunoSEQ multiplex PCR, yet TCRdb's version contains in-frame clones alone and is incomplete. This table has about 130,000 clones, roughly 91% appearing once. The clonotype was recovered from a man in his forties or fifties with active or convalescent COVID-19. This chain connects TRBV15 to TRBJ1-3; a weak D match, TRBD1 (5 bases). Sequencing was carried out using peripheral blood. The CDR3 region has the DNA TGTGCCACCAGCAGATTAGGTGGCAGGGCCGGCTCTGGAAACACCATATATTTT. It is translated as CATSRLGGRAGSGNTIYF.